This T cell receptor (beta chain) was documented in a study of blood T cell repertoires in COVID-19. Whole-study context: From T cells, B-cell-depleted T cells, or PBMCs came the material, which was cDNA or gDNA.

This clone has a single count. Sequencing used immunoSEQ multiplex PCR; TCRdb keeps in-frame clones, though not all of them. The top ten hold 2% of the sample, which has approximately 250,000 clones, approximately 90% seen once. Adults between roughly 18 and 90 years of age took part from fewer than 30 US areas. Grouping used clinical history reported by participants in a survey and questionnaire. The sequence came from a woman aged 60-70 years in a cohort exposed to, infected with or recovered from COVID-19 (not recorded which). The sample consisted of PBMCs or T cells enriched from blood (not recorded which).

CDR3 bases: TGTGCCAGTAGCCGACACCGGGACAGGGCGTCAACTAATGAAAAACTGTTTTTT. It is translated as CASSRHRDRASTNEKLFF. V is TRBV19 and J is TRBJ1-4; 9 bases agree with TRBD1. The CDR3 is 18 residues long. Germline CDR1 is LNHDA and CDR2 is SQIVND (reference sequence). V lost 6 bases and J lost 0; bases outside the gene matches: 11.